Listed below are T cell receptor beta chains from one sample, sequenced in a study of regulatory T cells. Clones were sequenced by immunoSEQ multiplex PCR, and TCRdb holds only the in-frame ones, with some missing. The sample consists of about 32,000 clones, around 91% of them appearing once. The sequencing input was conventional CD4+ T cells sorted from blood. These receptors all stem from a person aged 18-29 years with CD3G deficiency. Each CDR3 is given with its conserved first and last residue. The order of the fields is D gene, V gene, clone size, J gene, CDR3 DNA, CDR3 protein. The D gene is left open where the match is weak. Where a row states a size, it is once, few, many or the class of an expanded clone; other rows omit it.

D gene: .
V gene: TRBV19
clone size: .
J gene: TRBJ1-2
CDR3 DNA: TGTGCCAGTAGTGATGGAGGCTATGGCTACACCTTC
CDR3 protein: CASSDGGYGYTF

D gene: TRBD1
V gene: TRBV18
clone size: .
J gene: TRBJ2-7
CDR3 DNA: TGTGCCAGCTCACCGGACAGGGGAGTCGAGCAGTACTTC
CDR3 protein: CASSPDRGVEQYF

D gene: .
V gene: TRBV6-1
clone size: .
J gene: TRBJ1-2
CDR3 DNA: TGTGCCAGCAGTCATACAGGGATGAACTATGGCTACACCTTC
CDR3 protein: CASSHTGMNYGYTF

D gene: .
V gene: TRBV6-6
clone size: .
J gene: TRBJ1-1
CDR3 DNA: TGTGCCAGCAGGACCTCGACAGAAAGGACTGAAGCTTTCTTT
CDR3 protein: CASRTSTERTEAFF

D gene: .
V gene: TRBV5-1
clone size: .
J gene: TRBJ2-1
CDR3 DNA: TGCGCCAGCAGCCTAGGACAGTGGGAATACAATGAGCAGTTCTTC
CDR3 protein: CASSLGQWEYNEQFF

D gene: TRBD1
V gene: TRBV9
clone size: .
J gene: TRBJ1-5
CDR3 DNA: TGTGCCAGCAGACAGCCCGGGACAGGGGTGCCCCTCAATCAGCCCCAGCATTTT
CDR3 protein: CASRQPGTGVPLNQPQHF

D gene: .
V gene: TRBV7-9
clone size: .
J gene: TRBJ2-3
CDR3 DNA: TGTGCCAGCAGCAGGAACACTCCCGGGTCTACGGATACGCAGTATTTT
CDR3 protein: CASSRNTPGSTDTQYF

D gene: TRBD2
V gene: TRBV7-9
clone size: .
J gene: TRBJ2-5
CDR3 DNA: TGTGCCAGCAGCTTATGGCTAGCGGAAGCAGGGGAGACCCAGTACTTC
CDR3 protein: CASSLWLAEAGETQYF

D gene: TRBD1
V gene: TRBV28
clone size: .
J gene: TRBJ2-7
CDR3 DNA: TGTGCCAGCAGTACCCGGGACAGGCTAACCTACGAGCAGTACTTC
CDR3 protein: CASSTRDRLTYEQYF

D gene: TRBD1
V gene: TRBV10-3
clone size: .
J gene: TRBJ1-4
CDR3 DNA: TGTGCCATCAGTGAGACACAGGGGGAGAAACTGTTTTTT
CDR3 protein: CAISETQGEKLFF

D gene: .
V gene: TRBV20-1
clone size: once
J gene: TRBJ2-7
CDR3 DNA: TGCAGTGCTAGAAATGCGTACGAGCAGTACTTC
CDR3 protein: CSARNAYEQYF

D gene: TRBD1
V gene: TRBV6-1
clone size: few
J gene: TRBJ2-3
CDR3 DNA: TGTGCCAGCAGCTCCCAGGGGGCCAGCGCTGAATATTTT
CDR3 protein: CASSSQGASAEYF

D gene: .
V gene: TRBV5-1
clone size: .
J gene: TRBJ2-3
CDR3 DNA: TGCGCCAGCAGCCCCGGCCCGACCCCAGATACGCAGTATTTT
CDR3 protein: CASSPGPTPDTQYF

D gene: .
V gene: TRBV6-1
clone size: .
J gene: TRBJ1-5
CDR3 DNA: TGTGCCAGCAGGGCAGAGTATAGCAATCAGCCCCAGCATTTT
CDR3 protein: CASRAEYSNQPQHF

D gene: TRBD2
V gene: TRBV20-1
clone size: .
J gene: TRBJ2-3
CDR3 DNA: TGCAGTGCTACGTCCCTAGCGGTGCAGTATTTT
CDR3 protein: CSATSLAVQYF

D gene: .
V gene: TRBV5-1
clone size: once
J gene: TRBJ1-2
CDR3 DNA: TGCGCCAGCAGCTTGCCGGGAGCGCATGGCTACACCTTC
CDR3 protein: CASSLPGAHGYTF

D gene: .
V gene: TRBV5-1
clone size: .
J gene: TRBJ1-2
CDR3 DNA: TGCGCCAGCAGCCCATCCGGGACGGAGGGTGGCTACACCTTC
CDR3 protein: CASSPSGTEGGYTF

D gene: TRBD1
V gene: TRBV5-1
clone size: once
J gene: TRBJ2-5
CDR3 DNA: TGCGCCAGCAGCCTAGGGACAGAGGGGAAGACCCAGTACTTC
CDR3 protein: CASSLGTEGKTQYF

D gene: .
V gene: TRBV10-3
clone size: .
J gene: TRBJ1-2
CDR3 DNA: TGTGCCATCAGTGAGTCGGTACGCAGCTATGGCTACACCTTC
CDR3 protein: CAISESVRSYGYTF

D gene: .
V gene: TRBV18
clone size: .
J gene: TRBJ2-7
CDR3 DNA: TGTGCCAGCTCACCTGACGTAGGGGGGGGCGAGCAGTACTTC
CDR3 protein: CASSPDVGGGEQYF

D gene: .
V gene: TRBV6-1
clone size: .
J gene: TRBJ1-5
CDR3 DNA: TGTGCCAGCAGAGCCCGACAGAGCAATCAGCCCCAGCATTTT
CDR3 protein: CASRARQSNQPQHF

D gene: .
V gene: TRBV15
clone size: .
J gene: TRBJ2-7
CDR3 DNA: TGTGCCTCCGCCAGCGGCAGGGACTCCTACGAGCAGTACTTC
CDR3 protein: CASASGRDSYEQYF

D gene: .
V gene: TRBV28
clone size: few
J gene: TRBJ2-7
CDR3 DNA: TGTGCCAGCAGCTCGGGGGACAGTAGCTCCTACGAGCAGTACTTC
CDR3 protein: CASSSGDSSSYEQYF

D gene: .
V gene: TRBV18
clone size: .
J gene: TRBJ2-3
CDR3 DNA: TGTGCCAGCTCACCACGAGGGGATACGCAGTATTTT
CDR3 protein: CASSPRGDTQYF

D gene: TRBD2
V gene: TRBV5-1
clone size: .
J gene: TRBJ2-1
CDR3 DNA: TGCGCCAGCAGCTTGGGACTAGCGGGGGGCCGAGGTGAGCAGTTCTTC
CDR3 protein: CASSLGLAGGRGEQFF

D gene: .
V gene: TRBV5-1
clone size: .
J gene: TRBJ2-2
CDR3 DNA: TGCGCCAGCAGCAAAGGGCATAATCCGGGGGAGCTGTTTTTT
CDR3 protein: CASSKGHNPGELFF

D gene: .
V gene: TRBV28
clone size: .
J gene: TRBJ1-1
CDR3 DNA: TGTGCCACCCGACGGGATGGCACTGAAGCTTTCTTT
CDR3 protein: CATRRDGTEAFF

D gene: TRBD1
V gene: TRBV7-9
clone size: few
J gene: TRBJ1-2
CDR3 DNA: TGTGCCAGCAGCTCGACAGGGAACTATGGCTACACCTTC
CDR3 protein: CASSSTGNYGYTF

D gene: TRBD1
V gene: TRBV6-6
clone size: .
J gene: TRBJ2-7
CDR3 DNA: TGTGCCAGCAGTTACTCAGGGACAGGCGGACGGGGAGAGCAGTACTTC
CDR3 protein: CASSYSGTGGRGEQYF

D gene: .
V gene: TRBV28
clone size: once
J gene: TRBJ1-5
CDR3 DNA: TGTGCCAGCAGTCCCCGACAGTCCTATAAGCCCCAGCATTTT
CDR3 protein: CASSPRQSYKPQHF

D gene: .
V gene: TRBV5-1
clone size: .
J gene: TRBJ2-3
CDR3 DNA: TGCGCCAGCAGCAGGAACTCTGCACCAGATACGCAGTATTTT
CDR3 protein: CASSRNSAPDTQYF

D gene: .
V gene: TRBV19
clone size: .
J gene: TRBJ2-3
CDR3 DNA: TGTGCCAGTAGTATGGGCCTCACAGATACGCAGTATTTT
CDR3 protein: CASSMGLTDTQYF

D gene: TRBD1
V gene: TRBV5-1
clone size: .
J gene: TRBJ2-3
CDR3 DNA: TGCGCCAGCAGCTTGGTTGGGGACAGGGGGCGCCCAGATACGCAGTATTTT
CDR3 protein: CASSLVGDRGRPDTQYF

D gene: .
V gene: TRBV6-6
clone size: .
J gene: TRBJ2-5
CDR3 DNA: TGTGCCAGCAGTTATTCAGGACAGACCCAGTACTTC
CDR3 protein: CASSYSGQTQYF

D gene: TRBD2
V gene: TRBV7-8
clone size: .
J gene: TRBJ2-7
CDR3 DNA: TGTGCCAGCAGCCCGGGAGGACTAGCGGGAGACAAGCAGTACTTC
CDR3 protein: CASSPGGLAGDKQYF

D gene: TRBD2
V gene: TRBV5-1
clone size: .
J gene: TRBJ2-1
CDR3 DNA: TGCGCCAGCAGCTTGTATAGCGGGGGGGCCCATGAGCAGTTCTTC
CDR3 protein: CASSLYSGGAHEQFF

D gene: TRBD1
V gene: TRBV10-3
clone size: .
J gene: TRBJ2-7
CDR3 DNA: TGTGCCATCAGTGAGTCGGGACAGGGGACCGAGCAGTACTTC
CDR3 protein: CAISESGQGTEQYF

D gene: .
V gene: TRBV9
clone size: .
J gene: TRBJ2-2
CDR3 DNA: TGTGCCAGCAGCCCCTCTAGCATAAACACCGGGGAGCTGTTTTTT
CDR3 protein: CASSPSSINTGELFF

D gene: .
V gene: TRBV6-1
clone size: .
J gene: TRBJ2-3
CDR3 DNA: TGTGCCAGCAGTGAAGGGGGCAGGGAGGATACGCAGTATTTT
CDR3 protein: CASSEGGREDTQYF

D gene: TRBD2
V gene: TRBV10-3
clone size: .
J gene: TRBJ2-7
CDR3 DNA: TGTGCCATCAGTGAGTCGTCTAGCGGGCTCCCGAAGTACTTC
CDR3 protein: CAISESSSGLPKYF